Presented here are 16 T cell receptor beta chains from one specimen sequenced in a study of spatial heterogeneity in lung cancer. The time point was: sample taken at primary tumor resection. Whole RNA obtained from tumor, nontumor lung or frozen PBMC underwent sequencing without sorting. TCRdb redid the calling of the 5' RACE reads with MiXCR, one entry per CDR3 protein. The sample contains over 50,000 distinct CDR3 sequences, roughly 8% of which appear only once. The starting material was PBMCs, obtained at surgery. These receptors were collected from a female donor with early-stage non-small cell lung cancer.

The chain employs TRBV7-2 and TRBJ2-5, with TRBD1 matching 9 bases. The germline V gene encodes CDR1 SGHTA and CDR2 FQGNSA. The CDR3 has 16 amino acids. Unmatched junction bases numbered 10, after V lost 3 bases and J lost 5 bases. DNA for the CDR3: TGTGCCAGCAGCTTGGACCTCGGGACAGGGCGGGAGACCCAGTACTTC. It specifies CASSLDLGTGRETQYF.

This clonotype was picked up a small number of times. The V call is TRBV5-1, the J call TRBJ2-1; 7 positions match TRBD1. The germline gives CDR1 SGHRS, CDR2 YFSETQ. The V segment lost 7 bases and the J segment 2 bases; nucleotides outside the gene matches: 9. The CDR3 is 15 amino acids. In DNA, the CDR3 is TGCGCCAGCGCCGCTCCGGACAGGCCCTACAATGAGCAGTTCTTC. Translating it yields CASAAPDRPYNEQFF.

This clonotype was seen more than once but under ten times. J is TRBJ2-1 and V is TRBV20-1; D unclear. The germline V gene has CDR1 DFQATT and CDR2 SNEGSKA (reference sequence). V was trimmed by 2 bases and J by 13 bases, leaving 9 bases between them. The CDR3 covers 10 residues. CDR3 region: CSARRQLQFF. The CDR3 DNA reads TGCAGTGCTAGACGGCAGCTCCAGTTCTTC.

This clonotype was seen ten or more times. The V and J genes are TRBV28 and TRBJ1-4; no firm D call. Germline CDR1 is MDHEN and CDR2 is SYDVKM. This CDR3 comprises 12 residues. Deletions cut 7 bases from V and 7 bases from J, with 10 bases between. Here the CDR3 DNA reads TGTGCCAGCACCCCCCCAGGTGAAAAACTGTTTTTT. Its translation is CASTPPGEKLFF. Together with reference TRBV28 and TRBJ1-4, the CDR3 gives the full variable domain: DVKVTQSSRYLVKRTGEKVFLECVQDMDHENMFWYRQDPGLGLRLIYFSYDVKMKEKGDIPEGYSVSREKKERFSLILESASTNQTSMYLCASTPPGEKLFFGSGTQLSVL.

This clonotype was seen ten or more times. This sequence joins TRBV4-2 and TRBJ2-5, with D maybe TRBD1 (6 bases). The V gene lost 0 bases and the J gene lost 2 bases, with 13 bases spanning the gap. Germline-derived CDR1 and CDR2 are LGHNA and YNFKEQ. This CDR3 is built from 16 residues. CDR3 DNA sequence: TGTGCCAGCAGCCAAGATGGGGGCGCAGGGCAAGAGACCCAGTACTTC. Amino acids: CASSQDGGAGQETQYF.

This clonotype has a count of ten or more. V and J are TRBV6-1 and TRBJ2-7, with a weak D call TRBD2 (7 bases). The CDR3 covers 14 residues. Trimming took 7 bases from V and 2 from J, leaving 15 bases between them. Germline CDR1 and CDR2: MNHNS and SASEGT. This CDR3 reads CASTPSGGPYEQYV. In nucleotides, the CDR3 is TGTGCCAGCACGCCTTCGGGGGGCCCCTACGAGCAGTACGTC.

The chain employs TRBV6-5 and TRBJ2-1; tentatively, D is TRBD2 (6 bases). The CDR3 sequence is 12 residues long. Trimming pared 8 bases from V and 3 bases from J, leaving 8 bases between. Germline assignment: CDR1 MNHEY and CDR2 SVGAGI. The chain's CDR3 is CASGRDYNEQFF. The CDR3 DNA sequence: TGTGCCAGCGGGCGGGACTACAATGAGCAGTTCTTC.

This clonotype was observed at least ten times. The chain employs TRBV2 and TRBJ2-6; TRBD1 might be the D (6 bases). CDR3 length equals 18 residues. Deletions cut 4 bases from V and 0 bases from J, with 16 bases between. From germline, CDR1 is SNHLY and CDR2 FYNNEI. Here the CDR3 reads CASSGGSWGLSGANVLTF. The CDR3 nucleotides read TGTGCCAGCAGTGGTGGCTCCTGGGGGCTCTCTGGGGCCAACGTCCTGACTTTC.

This clonotype occurred a few times. This chain links TRBV6-5 with TRBJ1-1; 8 bases agree with TRBD1. V lost 6 bases, J lost 0 bases, and 3 bases stayed unmatched. CDR3 length: 14 amino acids. Germline V gene lookup returns CDR1 MNHEY and CDR2 SVGAGI. The CDR3 protein is CASRPRGLNTEAFF. CDR3 bases: TGTGCCAGCAGACCCAGGGGGCTGAACACTGAAGCTTTCTTT.

This clonotype was seen more than once but under ten times. The rearrangement joins TRBV4-1 to TRBJ2-1, with TRBD2 matching over 7 bases. Germline CDR1 MGHRA, CDR2 YSYEKL. This CDR3 is 16 amino acids long. The V gene end was trimmed by 7 bases and the J gene end by 0 bases; junction bases not matched to a gene: 9. The DNA for the CDR3 is TGCGCCAGCACGCCACAAGCGGGAACCTCCTACAATGAGCAGTTCTTC. Amino acid sequence: CASTPQAGTSYNEQFF.

This clonotype showed up just a few times. The genes are TRBV5-6 and TRBJ2-3; 7 nucleotides line up with TRBD1. V dropped 4 bases and J dropped 1; count of bases not matched to a gene: 6. The CDR3 length is 15 residues. Per the germline V gene, CDR1 is SGHDT and CDR2 is YYEEEE. The CDR3 is CASSPRTGRTDTQYF. CDR3 DNA sequence: TGTGCCAGCAGCCCGCGGACAGGTCGCACAGATACGCAGTATTTT.

In its sample, this clonotype was seen a few times. The rearrangement joins TRBV18 to TRBJ1-5, with unresolved D. The CDR3 has 14 residues. The V end was cut by 3 bases, the J end by 11 bases, with 17 bases between. CDR1 and CDR2 (germline): KGHSH, LQKENI. CDR3 DNA: TGTGCCAGCTCACCGCCGGCCGATTTTCAAGCCCAGCATTTT. This sequence encodes CASSPPADFQAQHF.

The gene calls are TRBV12-3 or TRBV12-4 and TRBJ1-5, with 9 bases aligning to TRBD1. Trimming cost V 6 bases and J 4 bases; bases outside gene matches: 7. This CDR3 has 15 amino acids. This chain's CDR3 is CASRWGQGINQPQHF. In DNA, the CDR3 is TGTGCCAGCAGGTGGGGACAGGGCATTAATCAGCCCCAGCATTTT.

This clonotype was found many times. This sequence joins TRBV5-5 and TRBJ2-1; 8 nucleotides align to TRBD2. CDR3 size: 15 residues. The trim removed 4 bases at V and 6 bases at J, leaving 9 bases unmatched. Germline lookup yields CDR1 SGHKS and CDR2 YYEKEE (reference sequence). The CDR3 DNA follows: TGTGCCAGCAGCCTGGCCGGGACTAGGGCCAATGAGCAGTTCTTC. Its translation: CASSLAGTRANEQFF.

This clonotype was counted ten times or more. The V call is TRBV20-1, the J call TRBJ1-3; TRBD1 is a possible D gene (5 bases). The CDR3 extends over 13 amino acids. Germline V CDR1 and CDR2: DFQATT, SNEGSKA (reference sequence). V was shortened by 7 bases and J by 4 bases, with 14 bases between the two germline ends. As DNA, the CDR3 is TGCAGTGTTTCGGACACTTTAGGAAACACCATATATTTT. This encodes CSVSDTLGNTIYF.

In this sample, this clonotype turned up many times. In DNA form, the CDR3 reads TGCAGCGTAAGAGAGGACAGGGGAGAACGGCTGTTTTTT. This encodes CSVREDRGERLFF. The chain is built from TRBV20-1 and TRBJ2-2, with TRBD1 identical over 9 bases. CDR1 is DFQATT and CDR2 is SNEGSKA in the germline V gene (reference sequence). The CDR3 covers 13 residues.